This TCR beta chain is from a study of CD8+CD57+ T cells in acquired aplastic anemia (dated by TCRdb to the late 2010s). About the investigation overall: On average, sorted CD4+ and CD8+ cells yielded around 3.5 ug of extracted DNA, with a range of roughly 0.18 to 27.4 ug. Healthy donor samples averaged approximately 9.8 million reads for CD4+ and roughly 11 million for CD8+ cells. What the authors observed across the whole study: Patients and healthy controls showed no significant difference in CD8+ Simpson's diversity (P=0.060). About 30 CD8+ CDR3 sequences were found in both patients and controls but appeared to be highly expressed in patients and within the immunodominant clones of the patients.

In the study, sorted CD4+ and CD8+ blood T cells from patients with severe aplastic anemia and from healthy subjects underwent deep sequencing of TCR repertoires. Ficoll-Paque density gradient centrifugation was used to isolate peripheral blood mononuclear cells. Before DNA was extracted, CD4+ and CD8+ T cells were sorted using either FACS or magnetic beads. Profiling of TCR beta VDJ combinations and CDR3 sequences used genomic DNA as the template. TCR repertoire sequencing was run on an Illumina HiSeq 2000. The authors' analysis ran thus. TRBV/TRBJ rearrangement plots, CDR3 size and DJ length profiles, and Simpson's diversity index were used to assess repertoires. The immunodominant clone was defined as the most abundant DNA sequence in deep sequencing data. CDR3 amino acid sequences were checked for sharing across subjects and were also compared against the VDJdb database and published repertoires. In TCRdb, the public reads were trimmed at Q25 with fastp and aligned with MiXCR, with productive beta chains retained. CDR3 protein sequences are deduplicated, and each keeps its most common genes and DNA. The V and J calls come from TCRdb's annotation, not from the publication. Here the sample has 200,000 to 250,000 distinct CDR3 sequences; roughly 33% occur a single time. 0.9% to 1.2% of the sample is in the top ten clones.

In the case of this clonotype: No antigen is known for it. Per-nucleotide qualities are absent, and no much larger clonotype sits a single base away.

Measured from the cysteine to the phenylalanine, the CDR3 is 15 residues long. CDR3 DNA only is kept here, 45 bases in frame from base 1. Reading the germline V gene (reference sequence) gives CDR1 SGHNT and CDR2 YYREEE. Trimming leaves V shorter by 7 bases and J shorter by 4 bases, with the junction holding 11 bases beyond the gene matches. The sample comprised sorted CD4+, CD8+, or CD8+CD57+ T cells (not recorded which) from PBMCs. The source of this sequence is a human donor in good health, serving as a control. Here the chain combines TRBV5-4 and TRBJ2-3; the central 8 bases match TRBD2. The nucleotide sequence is TGTGCCAGCCCTCGGGGACTAGTACATTCAGATACGCAGTATTTT. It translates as CASPRGLVHSDTQYF.